Listed here is a single T cell receptor beta chain. These data belong to a study of blood T cell repertoires in COVID-19. Study information: Samples of COVID-19 (acute and convalescent) were obtained from the United States, Italy and Spain. Sources were T cells, B-cell-depleted T cells, or PBMCs; the material itself was cDNA or gDNA.

Methods used by the authors: Researchers report that nucleated cell counts were estimated from reference gene primer amplification. The repertoire was sequenced with immunoSEQ multiplex PCR; TCRdb's copy has only in-frame clones and lacks some. From that table come the V and J calls and clone size; the DNA was used to work out D and trimming. The sample holds more than 50,000 clones, around 90% seen once. Germline V CDR1 and CDR2: SGHTA, FQGNSA. J lost 2 bases, V lost 5 bases, and 5 bases had no gene match. The CDR3 loop spans 14 amino acids. V gene TRBV7-2 combines with J gene TRBJ2-7; 8 bases are shared with TRBD2. This TCR was sampled from a human donor in a cohort sampled during active COVID-19. Sequenced material: peripheral blood. The CDR3 nucleotides are TGTGCCAGCAGCCCAACTAGCGGTACCTACGAGCAGTACTTC. This encodes CASSPTSGTYEQYF.